The sequence of this TCR beta chain was determined in a study of cytomegalovirus exposure and HLA in healthy donors. With V trimmed by 3 bases and J by 5 bases, 6 bases remained unmatched. The germline V gene encodes CDR1 MGHRA and CDR2 YSYEKL. The CDR3 sequence is 15 residues long. Primers included in the PCR were 60 Vbeta and 13 Jbeta primers. This table comes from immunoSEQ multiplex PCR, and its TCRdb copy is limited to in-frame clones, with some not included. The data show some 130,000 clones, roughly three quarters seen once. Source material: PBMCs. The V gene is TRBV4-1, the J gene TRBJ1-2; TRBD1 agrees at 10 bases. The source is a young woman in good health and CMV-seronegative. In nucleotides, the CDR3 is TGCGCCAGCAGCCATCGGAGGGACAGGGGATATGGCTACACCTTC. Translated, it gives CASSHRRDRGYGYTF.